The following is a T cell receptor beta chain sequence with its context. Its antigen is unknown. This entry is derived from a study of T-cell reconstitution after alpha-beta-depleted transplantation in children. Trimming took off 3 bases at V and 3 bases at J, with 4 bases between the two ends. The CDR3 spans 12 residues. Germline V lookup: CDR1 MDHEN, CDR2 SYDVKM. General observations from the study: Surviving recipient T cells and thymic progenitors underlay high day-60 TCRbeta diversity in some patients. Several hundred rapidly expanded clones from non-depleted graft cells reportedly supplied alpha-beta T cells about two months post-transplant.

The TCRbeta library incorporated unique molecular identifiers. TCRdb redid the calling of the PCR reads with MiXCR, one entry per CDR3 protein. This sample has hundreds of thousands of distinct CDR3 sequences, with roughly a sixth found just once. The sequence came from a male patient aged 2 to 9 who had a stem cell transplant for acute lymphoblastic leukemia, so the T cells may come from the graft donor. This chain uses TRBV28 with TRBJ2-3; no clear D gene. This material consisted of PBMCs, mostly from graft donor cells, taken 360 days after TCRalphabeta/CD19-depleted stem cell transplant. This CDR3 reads CASSLLTDTQYF. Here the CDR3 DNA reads TGTGCCAGCAGTTTGCTTACAGATACGCAGTATTTT.